What follows describes a single T cell receptor (beta chain). This clone's antigen is unknown. No clone much larger than this one lies a single base away; base qualities are absent. The cohort was made up of around 720 healthy bone marrow donors. At the time of sampling, every cohort member was nominally healthy, though immune exposures that went unrecorded were likely present. The donor tested CMV seronegative and was one of the 352 seronegative cohort members. Every donor gave a peripheral blood sample, and the peripheral blood mononuclear cells from that sample were used for TCR beta sequencing. Genomic DNA was extracted from the blood cell samples with the Qiagen DNeasy Blood Extraction Kit. From cysteine to phenylalanine, the CDR3 is 14 amino acids long. Just the 42-base CDR3 DNA is kept, in frame starting at base 1. V gives up 2 bases and J gives up 2 bases, and the segment between their germline ends measures 10 bases. The germline V gene specifies SQVTM as CDR1 and ANQGSEA as CDR2.

The method was the immunoSEQ multiplex PCR assay. For the multiplex PCR, a mixture combining 60 forward primers for TCR Vbeta segments and 13 reverse primers for TCR Jbeta segments was used. The CDR3 region of rearranged TCR beta genes was amplified from genomic DNA by a multiplex PCR assay. The Illumina HiSeq System was used to sequence the amplified TCR beta libraries as 87-base-pair reads. On the authors' methods: In a later analysis, tens of millions of unique TCR beta chains were counted across the 500 to 850 repertoires, and about 9.9 million of these chains were shared by at least two donors. Raw reads were error-corrected and collapsed into unique sequences by a nearest-neighbor algorithm in which closely related sequences were merged to remove PCR and sequencing errors. V, D and J gene segments were assigned by aligning CDR3 sequences to IMGT reference sequences. For a sequence to be retained, at least a six-nucleotide match to both a V gene segment and a J gene segment was required. Rearrangements were classified as productive when the CDR3 lacked stop codons and remained in frame with V and J, and all other rearrangements were classified as non-productive. CDR3 was defined according to IMGT convention as the region running from the second conserved V-encoded cysteine to the conserved J-encoded phenylalanine. Sequences without an unambiguous match to a single V gene segment were excluded from the earlier analysis of approximately 560 of the donors. In an earlier analysis of some 590 of the donors, V segments were called functional above 56.7% productive rearrangements and were called segregating when the between-donor standard deviation exceeded 5%. To diagnose cytomegalovirus status from the catalog of TCR beta chain sequences, a statistical classification framework was built. V and J gene assignment, in a later analysis, came from comparing TCR nucleotide sequences with IMGT/GENE-DB human TR gene sequences. A later analysis assigned CDR3 sequences and most-parsimonious VDJ recombination scenarios with the TCRdist pipeline. In a later analysis, each TCR beta chain was defined by its CDR3 amino acid sequence together with its V-gene family, and reads without a unique V-gene family were excluded. As a way to deal with suspected cross-contamination and a sequencing artifact, a later analysis dropped hundreds of nucleotide sequences that were highly shared and had low generation probability. In a later analysis, a clonal expansion index for each public chain was calculated from normalized within-repertoire ranks of inferred template counts. In a later analysis, generation probabilities were computed using a VDJ recombination model fitted to out-of-frame rearrangements, and the results were checked against IGoR. Hypergeometric tests were used in a later analysis to score TCR-TCR, TCR-HLA and TCR-CMV co-occurrence, with a repertoire-size bias correction applied to the TCR pairs. In a later analysis, false discovery rates were estimated by permuting HLA or CMV assignments 20 times. In a later analysis, co-occurring TCRs were grouped using DBSCAN, with TCRdist sequence similarity added in when clustering inside HLA-allele-positive subsets. Co-occurrence clustering excluded repertoires with fewer than 30,000 or more than 120,000 public chains, plus five with anomalous nucleotide sharing. TCRdb provides this immuneACCESS table in a form limited to in-frame rearrangements. Some clones are lacking; in checked studies, under half of them reflect an unresolved V gene, and why the rest are absent is not known. For V, J and clone size, that table is used; D and trimming come from the DNA. Across this sample there are fewer than 250,000 clones, with about 83% seen only once. Roughly 16% of the sample lies in the top ten.

This entry comes from a study of cytomegalovirus exposure and HLA in healthy donors (dated by TCRdb to between 2016 and 2019). As for the study more broadly: An earlier analysis of approximately 600 of the donors reported approximately 300 Gb of sequence data and around 110 million unique TCR beta sequences from 150 million to 200 million T cells. Besides the first cohort of hundreds of subjects, a separate validation cohort made up of 120 different subjects was used. Five DR-DQ haplotypes were treated as single units for association and clustering because of strong linkage in the cohort. Of the roughly 430 genotyped donors, about 80% fell in the genetic ancestry cluster associated with self-reported Caucasian donors. An early release that covered about 600 HLA-typed donors contained approximately 300 gigabases of sequencing data and 65 million to 100 million unique TCR sequences. To decide whether each TCR beta V gene segment behaved as functional or pseudogenic, an earlier analysis of approximately 620 of the donors relied on high-throughput TCR beta sequencing. Typing coverage differed by locus: A, B, C, DRB1 and DQB1 were typed in about 629-630 donors, DQA1 in approximately 520, DPA1 in 600 to 610, and DPB1 in 472. A later genetic analysis took genome-wide SNP genotypes for about 55% of the 666 donors and used that subset as a discovery cohort. The study was designed to test whether signatures of past pathogen exposure could be identified by cataloging public T cell receptors. Every repertoire in the discovery cohort had been generated on one and the same sequencing platform. To predict cytomegalovirus infection status, the study combined high-throughput TCR immunosequencing, statistical association of individual TCRs with disease status, and machine learning. The study used immunosequencing to profile the T cell repertoires of 600 to 850 subjects and linked those repertoires to cytomegalovirus serostatus. A later analysis re-examined previously published TCR beta repertoires from roughly 650 donors and added high-resolution HLA genotyping to investigate patterns of TCR occurrence. The later analysis used no new phenotypic data to find candidate immune exposures, relying instead on TCR beta sequences and their occurrence across donors. Class I and class II HLA loci were covered by the typing at four-digit resolution. On average, 235,054 unique TCR beta nucleotide sequences were sequenced per donor among about 400 genotyped donors of the cohort, with roughly 20% of those sequences being non-productive. Donor age, sex, ethnicity and CMV serostatus were compiled together with the repertoire data.

Findings and caveats that apply to the study as a whole: At a false discovery rate of 0.05, a later analysis linked around 17,000 TCR beta sequences to specific HLA alleles. Three of the identified cytomegalovirus-associated TCR beta chains were confirmed in vitro to be specific for cytomegalovirus antigens. Most TCR sequences were observed very rarely across donors, whereas some public TCRs were present in many individuals. Broadly in line with IMGT annotations, most TCR beta V segments showed up in productive rearrangements about 87% or about 30% of the time in an earlier analysis of 450 to 600 of the donors. Assigning TCR associations to individual alleles was difficult when HLA alleles, especially DR and DQ, strongly co-occurred. According to a later analysis, parvovirus B19, influenza, CMV and Epstein-Barr virus appeared linked to several top co-occurrence clusters. It was suggested by the authors that the approach could potentially be generalized to other disease states and immunological phenotypes. HLA typing was unavailable for some donors at each locus, so association tests used only the typed subset. The earlier analysis of approximately 560 of the donors excluded 15 to 20 rarely observed V segments, including chromosome 9 orphons, because counts were too low. A later genetic analysis associated a missense DCLRE1C variant with V-gene and J-gene trimming of TCR beta chains, and an independent cohort replicated the association. This cohort had only TCR beta chains sequenced, and the lack of alpha or paired-chain data limited which features could be detected. Presence/absence analyses assumed roughly uniform sequencing depth across donors, an assumption that may not hold. A later analysis found that TCR association rates varied across HLA loci, with DRB1 alleles showing the most associated TCRs and HLA-C alleles the fewest. CMV serostatus was the only immune exposure information available for the cohort. A later genetic analysis reported fewer N-insertions in productive TCRs among donors in an Asian-associated ancestry cluster than the roughly 650-donor mean. The classifier was reported to diagnose cytomegalovirus status with high specificity and sensitivity in both the original and validation cohorts. Compared with equally common non-associated chains, HLA-associated TCR beta chains in a later analysis were more clonally expanded and had lower generation probabilities. Correlated functional status among segregating V segments might reflect linkage disequilibrium, but an unknown experimental factor could not be ruled out. The sequencing pipeline was judged likely to have produced a cluster of highly shared sequence variants as a technical artifact. The study listed 150 to 200 TCR beta chains as associated with cytomegalovirus. Because the 87-base-pair reads could not distinguish some IMGT-functional V segments, including TRBV6-2 and TRBV6-3, those segments were excluded. In a later analysis, most CMV-associated TCR beta chains were found to appear HLA-restricted, with HLA associations seemingly driven largely by CMV exposure. A further reported finding was that TCR beta sequences accurately predicted the HLA-A and HLA-B alleles for most subjects in the first cohort.

Sequencing used PBMCs. This sequence originates from a man in his forties or fifties in good health and CMV-seronegative. The rearranged chain carries TRBV29-1 and TRBJ2-1; possibly the D gene is TRBD2, per 5 matching bases. The CDR3 region has the sequence CSVETEVAYNEQFF. DNA sequence: TGCAGCGTTGAAACGGAGGTCGCCTACAATGAGCAGTTCTTC.